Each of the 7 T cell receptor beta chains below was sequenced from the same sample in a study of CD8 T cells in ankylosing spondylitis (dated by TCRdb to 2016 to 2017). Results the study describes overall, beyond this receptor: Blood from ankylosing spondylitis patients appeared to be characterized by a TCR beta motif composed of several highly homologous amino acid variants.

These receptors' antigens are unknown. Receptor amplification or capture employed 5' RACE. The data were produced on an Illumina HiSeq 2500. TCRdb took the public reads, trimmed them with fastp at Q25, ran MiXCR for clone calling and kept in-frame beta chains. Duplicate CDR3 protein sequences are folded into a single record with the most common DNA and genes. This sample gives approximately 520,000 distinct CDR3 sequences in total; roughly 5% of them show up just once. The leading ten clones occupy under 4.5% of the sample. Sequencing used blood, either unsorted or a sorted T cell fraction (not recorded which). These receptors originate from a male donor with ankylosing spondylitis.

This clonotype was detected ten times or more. CDR3 amino acids: CASSYASYEQYF. DNA for the CDR3: TGTGCCAGCAGTTATGCTAGCTACGAGCAGTACTTC. The chain employs TRBV6-2 or TRBV6-3 and TRBJ2-7; D not resolved. CDR1 MNHEY and CDR2 SVGEGT come from the germline V gene. The CDR3 has 12 residues. The V end lost 3 bases, the J end lost 3 bases, and 6 bases lay between the germline ends.

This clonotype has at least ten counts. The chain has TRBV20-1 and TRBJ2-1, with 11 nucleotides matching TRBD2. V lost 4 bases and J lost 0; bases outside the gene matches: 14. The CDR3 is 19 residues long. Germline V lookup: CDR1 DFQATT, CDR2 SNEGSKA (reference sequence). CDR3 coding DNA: TGCAGTGCTATCCCCGGGACTAGCGGTAGAACTAGCTCCTACAATGAGCAGTTCTTC. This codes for CSAIPGTSGRTSSYNEQFF.

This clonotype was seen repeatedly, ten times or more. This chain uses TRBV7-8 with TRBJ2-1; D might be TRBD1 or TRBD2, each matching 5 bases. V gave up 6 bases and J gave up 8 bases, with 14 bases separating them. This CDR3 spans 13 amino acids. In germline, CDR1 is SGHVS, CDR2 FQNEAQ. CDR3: CASSLGRGDEQFF. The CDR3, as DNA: TGTGCCAGCAGTTTGGGGAGAGGGGATGAGCAGTTCTTC.

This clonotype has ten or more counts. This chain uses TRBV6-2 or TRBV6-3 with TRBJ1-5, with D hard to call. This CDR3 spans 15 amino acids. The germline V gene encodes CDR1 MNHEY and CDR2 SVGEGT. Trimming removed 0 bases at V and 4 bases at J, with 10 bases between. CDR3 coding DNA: TGTGCCAGCAGTTACTCGGGCATTCCTAATCAGCCCCAGCATTTT. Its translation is CASSYSGIPNQPQHF.

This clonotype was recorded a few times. The CDR3 sequence is CASSPFPGEQFF. CDR3 DNA sequence: TGTGCCAGCAGCCCCTTCCCCGGTGAGCAGTTCTTC. The chain employs TRBV7-9 and TRBJ2-1; D gene unclear. The germline V gene encodes CDR1 SEHNR and CDR2 FQNEAQ (reference sequence). CDR3 size: 12 residues. The germline V and J ends were trimmed by 5 bases and 9 bases, with 11 bases remaining between them.

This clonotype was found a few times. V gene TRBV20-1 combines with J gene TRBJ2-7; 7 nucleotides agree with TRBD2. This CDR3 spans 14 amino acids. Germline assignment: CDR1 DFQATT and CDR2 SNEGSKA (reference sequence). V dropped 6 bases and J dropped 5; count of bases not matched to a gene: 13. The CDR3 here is CSARGVGRIDEQYF. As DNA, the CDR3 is TGCAGTGCCCGGGGGGTCGGGAGAATTGACGAGCAGTACTTC.

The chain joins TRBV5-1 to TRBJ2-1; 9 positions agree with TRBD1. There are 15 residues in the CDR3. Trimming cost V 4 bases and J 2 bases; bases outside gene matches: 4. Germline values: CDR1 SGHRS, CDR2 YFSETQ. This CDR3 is CASSPRDRAYNEQFF. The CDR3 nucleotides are TGCGCCAGCAGCCCCCGGGACAGGGCCTACAATGAGCAGTTCTTC.